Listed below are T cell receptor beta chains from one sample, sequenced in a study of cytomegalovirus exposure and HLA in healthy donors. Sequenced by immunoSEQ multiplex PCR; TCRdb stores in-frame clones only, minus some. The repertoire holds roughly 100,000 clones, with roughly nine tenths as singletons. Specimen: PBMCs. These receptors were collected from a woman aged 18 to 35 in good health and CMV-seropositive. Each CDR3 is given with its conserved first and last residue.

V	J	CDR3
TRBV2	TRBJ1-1	CASRLRANTEAFF
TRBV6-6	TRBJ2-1	CASSTVGEQFF
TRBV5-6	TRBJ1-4	CASSGAGSRGEKLFF
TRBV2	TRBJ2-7	CASTTGSYEQYF
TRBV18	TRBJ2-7	CASSPRNSIVYEQYF
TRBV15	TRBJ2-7	CATSRLEGYEQYF
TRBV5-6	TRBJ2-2	CASSIPRRGRRRNTGELFF
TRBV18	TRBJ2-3	CASSPPVRQGDTQYF
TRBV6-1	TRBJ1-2	CASSEAPWVQGYTF
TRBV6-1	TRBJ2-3	CASSRDRPPDTQYF
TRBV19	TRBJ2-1	CASSISGSWNEQFF
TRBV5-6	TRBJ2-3	CASSREGGTDTQYF
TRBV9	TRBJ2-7	CASSPSGQRGRYEQYF
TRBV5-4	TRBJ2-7	CASSTRDNYEQYF
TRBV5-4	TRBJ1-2	CASSFGAGQANYGYTF
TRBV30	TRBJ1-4	CAWGAGRGQALFF
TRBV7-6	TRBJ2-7	CASSLSLAGAKAYEQYF
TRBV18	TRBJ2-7	CASSPGQGVEQYF
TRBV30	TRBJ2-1	CAWSWVALGTNFF
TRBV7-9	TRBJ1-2	CASSLVAYGYTF
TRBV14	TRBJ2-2	CASSQDTYRGRGGELFF
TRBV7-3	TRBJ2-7	CASSLLAGDYEQYF
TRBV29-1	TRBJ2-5	CSVDPPSGGRETQYF
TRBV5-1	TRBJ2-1	CASRIDAPYNEQFF
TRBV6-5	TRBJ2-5	CASSYSKFGETQYF
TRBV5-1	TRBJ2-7	CASSTGTSGLNYEQYF
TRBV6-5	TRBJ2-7	CASRTDRGGFYEQYF
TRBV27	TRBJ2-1	CASSFGAGVLHSGQFF
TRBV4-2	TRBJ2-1	CASSQDRTSTYNEQFF
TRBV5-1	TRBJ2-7	CASSPDLSSYEQYF
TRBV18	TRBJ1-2	CASSQDRDGYGYTF
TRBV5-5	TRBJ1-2	CASSSDFNYGYTF
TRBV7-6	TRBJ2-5	CASSLGAAGGQETQYF
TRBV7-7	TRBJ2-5	CASSLEDRETQYF
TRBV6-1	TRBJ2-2	CASTPQTGELFF
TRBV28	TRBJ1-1	CASSSPRDTTRNTEAFF
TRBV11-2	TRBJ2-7	CASSTTGGYEQYF
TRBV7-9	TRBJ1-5	CASSLTAGLSNQPQHF
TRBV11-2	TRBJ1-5	CASSFEHSNQPQHF
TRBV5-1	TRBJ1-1	CASSLAVLWLQIEAFF
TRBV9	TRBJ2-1	CASSPRSSGGSYNEQFF
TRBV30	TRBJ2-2	CAGRLAANTGELFF
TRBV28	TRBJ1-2	CASSDDREGYTF
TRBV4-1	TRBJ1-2	CASRHWTANYGYTF
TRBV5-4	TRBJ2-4	CASSFGGAAKNIQYF
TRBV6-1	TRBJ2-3	CASSASGDTQYF
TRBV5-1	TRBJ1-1	CASTGQKGTEAFF
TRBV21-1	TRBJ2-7	CASSKEAEVGLAAPDSYEQYF
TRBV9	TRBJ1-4	CASSVEPSLSREKLFF
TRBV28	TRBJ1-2	CASGGRLGYGYTF
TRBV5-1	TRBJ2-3	CASLAGGKTDTQYF
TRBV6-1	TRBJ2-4	CAAGPWEDKNIQYF
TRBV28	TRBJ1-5	CASSLRSQPQHF
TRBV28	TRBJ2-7	CASSSTGPSYEQYF
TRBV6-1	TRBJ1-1	CASSGTGESTEAFF
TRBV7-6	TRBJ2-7	CASSRTGSSYEQYF
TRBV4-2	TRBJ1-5	CASSQGGTANQPQHF